One sample yielded the 6 T cell receptor beta chains listed below, sequenced in a study of blood T cell repertoires in COVID-19. Assay: immunoSEQ multiplex PCR; the TCRdb copy retains only in-frame clones and omits some. The table shows fewer than 200,000 clones, with around four fifths occurring only once. Source material: PBMCs or T cells enriched from blood (not recorded which). The origin of the receptors is a woman aged 45-65 years who had recovered from COVID-19.

In this sample, this clone turned up many times. The V call is TRBV27, the J call TRBJ2-1; 8 bases map to TRBD1. CDR3 length: 17 residues. Trimming took 1 base from V and 4 from J; bases not matched to a gene: 9. Germline CDR1 reads MNHEY; CDR2 reads SMNVEV (reference sequence). The CDR3 bases are TGTGCCAGCAGTTTATACGGCAGGGGGCGAGGGTACAATGAGCAGTTCTTC. Its protein is CASSLYGRGRGYNEQFF.

The V and J genes are TRBV5-1 and TRBJ2-4; 7 nucleotides align to TRBD1. CDR3 length: 15 amino acids. Germline V gene sequence: CDR1 SGHRS, CDR2 YFSETQ. V lost 0 bases to trimming and J lost 6 bases; unmatched junction nucleotides: 6. CDR3 amino acids: CASSLEGGGRNIQYF. CDR3 sequence (DNA): TGCGCCAGCAGCTTGGAAGGGGGCGGGCGAAACATTCAGTACTTC.

V gene TRBV6-6 combines with J gene TRBJ1-4; D is unresolved. Trimming took 5 bases from V and 5 from J, leaving 18 bases between them. CDR3 length: 16 amino acids. Per the germline V gene, CDR1 is MNHNY and CDR2 is SVGAGI (reference sequence). As DNA, the CDR3 is TGTGCCAGCAGTACGGTGCGGGGATCTTTAAATGAAAAACTGTTTTTT. It is translated as CASSTVRGSLNEKLFF.

This clone has a single count. The chain carries TRBV28 and TRBJ2-7; 7 nucleotides line up with TRBD1. CDR3 length: 15 amino acids. With V trimmed by 6 bases and J by 2 bases, 10 bases remained unmatched. Germline CDR1 is MDHEN and CDR2 is SYDVKM. CDR3 bases: TGTGCCAGCAGCGCACCGGGACAGCGAACCTACGAGCAGTACGTC. Translating gives CASSAPGQRTYEQYV.

V gene TRBV6-5 combines with J gene TRBJ1-3, with a possible D match to TRBD1 (5 bases). V was clipped by 6 bases and J by 2 bases, with 14 bases between them. Germline values: CDR1 MNHEY, CDR2 SVGAGI. This CDR3 spans 15 amino acids. CDR3 loop: CASSIGGTAGNTIYF. The CDR3 region has the DNA TGTGCCAGCAGCATCGGGGGGACCGCTGGAAACACCATATATTTT.

The J gene is TRBJ1-6, the V gene TRBV2; the D is unclear. The V end lost 2 bases, the J end lost 10 bases, and 12 bases lay between the germline ends. The V gene's germline CDR1 is SNHLY and CDR2 FYNNEI. This CDR3 region has 14 residues. CDR3 in amino acids: CASSEKEDTSPLHF. CDR3 sequence (DNA): TGTGCCAGCAGTGAAAAGGAAGACACCTCACCCCTCCACTTT. Variable domain in full (rest from reference TRBV2 and TRBJ1-6): EPEVTQTPSHQVTQMGQEVILRCVPISNHLYFYWYRQILGQKVEFLVSFYNNEISEKSEIFDDQFSVERPDGSNFTLKIRSTKLEDSAMYFCASSEKEDTSPLHFGNGTRLTVT.